This section outlines one TCR beta chain sequence together with its context. A junction end diverges from the germline sequence, so it may reflect a read error. Only in-frame clones appear in the TCRdb table, and some are missing; sequencing was by immunoSEQ multiplex PCR. Here the sample spans 95,000 to 110,000 clones, roughly 90% being singletons. These data originate in a study of control samples from healthy donors and cancer patients. The CDR3 runs 17 residues. Per germline, CDR1 SNHLY and CDR2 FYNNEI. The J gene is TRBJ2-3, the V gene TRBV2; 15 bases fit TRBD2. The sample comprised PBMCs. This TCR came from a man aged 55 to 70 with lung cancer. The CDR3 sequence: CASREGTSGGYTDTQYF. The CDR3 DNA sequence: TGTGCCAGCAGGGAAGGGACTAGCGGGGGGTACACAGATACGCAGTATTTT.